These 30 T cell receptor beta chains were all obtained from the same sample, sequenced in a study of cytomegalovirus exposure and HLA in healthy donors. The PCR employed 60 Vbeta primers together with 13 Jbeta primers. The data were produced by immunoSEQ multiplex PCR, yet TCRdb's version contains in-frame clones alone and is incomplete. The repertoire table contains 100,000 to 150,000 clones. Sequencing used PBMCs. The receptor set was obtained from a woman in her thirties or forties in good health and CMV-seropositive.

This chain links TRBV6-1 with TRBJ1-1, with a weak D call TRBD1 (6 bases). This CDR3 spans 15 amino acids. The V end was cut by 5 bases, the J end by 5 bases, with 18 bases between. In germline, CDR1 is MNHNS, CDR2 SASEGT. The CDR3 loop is CASSFNREERTEAFF. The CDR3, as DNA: TGTGCCAGCAGTTTTAACAGGGAAGAGAGAACTGAAGCTTTCTTT.

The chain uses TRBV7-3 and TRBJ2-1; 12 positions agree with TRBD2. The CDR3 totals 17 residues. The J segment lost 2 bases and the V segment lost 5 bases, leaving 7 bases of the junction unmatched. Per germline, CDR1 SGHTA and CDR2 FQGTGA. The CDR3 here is CASSGGTSGPAYNEQFF. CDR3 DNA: TGTGCCAGCAGCGGAGGGACTAGCGGGCCTGCCTACAATGAGCAGTTCTTC.

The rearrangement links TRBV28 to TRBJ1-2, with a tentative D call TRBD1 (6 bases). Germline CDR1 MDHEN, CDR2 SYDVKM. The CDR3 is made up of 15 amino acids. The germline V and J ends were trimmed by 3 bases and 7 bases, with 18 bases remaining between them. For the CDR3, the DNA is TGTGCCAGCAGTTTCCCAGGGGTACAGATCTCTGGCTACACCTTC. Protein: CASSFPGVQISGYTF.

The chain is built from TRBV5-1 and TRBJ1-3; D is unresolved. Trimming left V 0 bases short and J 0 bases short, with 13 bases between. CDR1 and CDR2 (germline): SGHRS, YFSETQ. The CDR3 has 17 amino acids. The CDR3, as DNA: TGCGCCAGCAGCTTGGCCTCCCTATCGAGCTCTGGAAACACCATATATTTT. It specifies CASSLASLSSSGNTIYF.

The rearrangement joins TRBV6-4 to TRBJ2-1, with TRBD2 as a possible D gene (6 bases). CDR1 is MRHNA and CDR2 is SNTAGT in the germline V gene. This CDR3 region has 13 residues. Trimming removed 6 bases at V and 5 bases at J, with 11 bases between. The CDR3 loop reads CASSKGLHNEQFF. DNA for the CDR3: TGTGCCAGCAGCAAGGGACTGCACAATGAGCAGTTCTTC.

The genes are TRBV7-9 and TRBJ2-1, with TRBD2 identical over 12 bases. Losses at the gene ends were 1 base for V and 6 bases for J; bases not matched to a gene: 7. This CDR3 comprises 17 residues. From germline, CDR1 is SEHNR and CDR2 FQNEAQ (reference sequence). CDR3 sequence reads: CASSLVASGRAPNEQFF. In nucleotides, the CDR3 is TGTGCCAGCAGCTTAGTGGCTAGCGGGAGGGCTCCCAATGAGCAGTTCTTC.

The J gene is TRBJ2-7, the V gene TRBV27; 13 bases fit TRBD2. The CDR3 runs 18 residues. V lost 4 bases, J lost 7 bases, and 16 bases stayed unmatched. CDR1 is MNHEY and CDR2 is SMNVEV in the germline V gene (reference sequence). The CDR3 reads CASSSTGTSGMGAREQYF. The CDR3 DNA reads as TGTGCCAGCAGTTCAACCGGGACTAGCGGGATGGGGGCGCGAGAGCAGTACTTC.

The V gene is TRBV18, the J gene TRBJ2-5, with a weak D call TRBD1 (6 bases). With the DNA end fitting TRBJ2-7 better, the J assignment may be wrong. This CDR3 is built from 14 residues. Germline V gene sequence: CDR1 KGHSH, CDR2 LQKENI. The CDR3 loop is CASSPLDSGYEQYF. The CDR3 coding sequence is TGTGCCAGCTCTCCATTGGACAGCGGCTACGAGCAGTACTTC.

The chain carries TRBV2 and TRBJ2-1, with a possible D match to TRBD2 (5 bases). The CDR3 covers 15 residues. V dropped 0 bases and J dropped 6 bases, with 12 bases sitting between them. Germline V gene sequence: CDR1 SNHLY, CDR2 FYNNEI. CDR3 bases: TGTGCCAGCAGTGAAGCAAGAGGGCAGGTCAATGAGCAGTTCTTC. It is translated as CASSEARGQVNEQFF.

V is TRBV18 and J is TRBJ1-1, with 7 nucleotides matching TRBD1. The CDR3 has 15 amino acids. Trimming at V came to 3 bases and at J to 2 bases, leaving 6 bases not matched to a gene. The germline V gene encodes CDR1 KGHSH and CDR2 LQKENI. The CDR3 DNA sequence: TGTGCCAGCTCACCCTCGGGACAGAGAAACACTGAAGCTTTCTTT. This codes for CASSPSGQRNTEAFF.

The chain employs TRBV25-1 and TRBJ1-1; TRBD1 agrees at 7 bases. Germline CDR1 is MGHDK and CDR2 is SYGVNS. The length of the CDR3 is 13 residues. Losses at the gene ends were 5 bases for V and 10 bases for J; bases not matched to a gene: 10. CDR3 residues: CASSHLDRRVAFF. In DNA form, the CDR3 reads TGTGCCAGCAGTCACCTGGACAGGAGGGTAGCTTTCTTT.

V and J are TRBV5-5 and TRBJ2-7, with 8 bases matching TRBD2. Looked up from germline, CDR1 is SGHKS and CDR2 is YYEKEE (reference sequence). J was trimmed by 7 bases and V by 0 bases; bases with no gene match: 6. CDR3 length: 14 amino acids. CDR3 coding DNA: TGTGCCAGCAGCTTGGCGGCGGGAGGCTTGGAGCAGTACTTC. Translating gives CASSLAAGGLEQYF. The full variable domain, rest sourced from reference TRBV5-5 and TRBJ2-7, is DAGVTQSPTHLIKTRGQQVTLRCSPISGHKSVSWYQQVLGQGPQFIFQYYEKEERGRGNFPDRFSARQFPNYSSELNVNALLLGDSALYLCASSLAAGGLEQYFGPGTRLTVT.

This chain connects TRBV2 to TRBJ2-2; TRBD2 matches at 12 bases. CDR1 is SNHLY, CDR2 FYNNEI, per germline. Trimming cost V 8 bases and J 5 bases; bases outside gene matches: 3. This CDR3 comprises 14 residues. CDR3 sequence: CASLGLAGTGELFF. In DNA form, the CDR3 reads TGTGCCAGCCTCGGACTAGCGGGGACCGGGGAGCTGTTTTTT.

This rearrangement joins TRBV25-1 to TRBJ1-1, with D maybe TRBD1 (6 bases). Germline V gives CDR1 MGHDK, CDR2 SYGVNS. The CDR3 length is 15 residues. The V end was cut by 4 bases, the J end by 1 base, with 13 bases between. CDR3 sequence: CASSVMTGANTEAFF. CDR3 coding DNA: TGTGCCAGCAGTGTTATGACAGGCGCGAACACTGAAGCTTTCTTT.

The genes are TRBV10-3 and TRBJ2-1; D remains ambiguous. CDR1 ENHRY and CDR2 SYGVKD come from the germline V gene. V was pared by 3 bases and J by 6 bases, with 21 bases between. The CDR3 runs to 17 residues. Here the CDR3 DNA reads TGTGCCATCAGTGAAAGCTCCGGTGCAGGTCGCACCAATGAGCAGTTCTTC. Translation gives CAISESSGAGRTNEQFF.

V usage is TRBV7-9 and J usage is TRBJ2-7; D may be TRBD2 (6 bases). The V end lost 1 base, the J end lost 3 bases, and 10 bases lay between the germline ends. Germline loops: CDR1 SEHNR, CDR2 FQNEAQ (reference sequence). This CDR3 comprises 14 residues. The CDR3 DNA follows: TGTGCCAGCAGCTTAGAGGCGGGAAGCTACGAGCAGTACTTC. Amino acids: CASSLEAGSYEQYF.

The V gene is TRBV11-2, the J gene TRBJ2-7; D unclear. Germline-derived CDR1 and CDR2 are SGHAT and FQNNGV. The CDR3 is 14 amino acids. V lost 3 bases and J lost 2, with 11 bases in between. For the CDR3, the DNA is TGTGCCAGCAGCTTGCTGGTAGCCCCCTACGAGCAGTACTTC. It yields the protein CASSLLVAPYEQYF. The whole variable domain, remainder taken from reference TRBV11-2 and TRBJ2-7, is EAGVAQSPRYKIIEKRQSVAFWCNPISGHATLYWYQQILGQGPKLLIQFQNNGVVDDSQLPKDRFSAERLKGVDSTLKIQPAKLEDSAVYLCASSLLVAPYEQYFGPGTRLTVT.

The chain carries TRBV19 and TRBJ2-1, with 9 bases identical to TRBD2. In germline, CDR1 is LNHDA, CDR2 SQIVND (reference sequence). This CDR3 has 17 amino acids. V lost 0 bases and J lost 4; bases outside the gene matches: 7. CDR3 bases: TGTGCCAGTAGTATAGAGGGAGCGGGAGGACCTTACAATGAGCAGTTCTTC. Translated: CASSIEGAGGPYNEQFF.

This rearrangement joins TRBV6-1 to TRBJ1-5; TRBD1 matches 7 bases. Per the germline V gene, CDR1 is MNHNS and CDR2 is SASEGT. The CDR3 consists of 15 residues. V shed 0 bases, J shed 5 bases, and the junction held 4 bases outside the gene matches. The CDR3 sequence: CASSEATGAHQPQHF. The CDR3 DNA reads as TGTGCCAGCAGTGAAGCCACAGGGGCTCATCAGCCCCAGCATTTT.

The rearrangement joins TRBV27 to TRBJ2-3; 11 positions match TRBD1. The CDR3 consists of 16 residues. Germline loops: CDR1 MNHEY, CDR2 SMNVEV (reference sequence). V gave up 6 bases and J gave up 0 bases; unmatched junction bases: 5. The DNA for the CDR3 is TGTGCCAGCAGAGGACAGGGGGCGGCCAGCACAGATACGCAGTATTTT. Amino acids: CASRGQGAASTDTQYF.

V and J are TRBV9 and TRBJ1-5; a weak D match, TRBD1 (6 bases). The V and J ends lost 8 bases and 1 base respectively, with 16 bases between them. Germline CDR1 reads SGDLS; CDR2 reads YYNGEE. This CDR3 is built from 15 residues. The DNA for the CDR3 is TGTGCCAGTCTTAACAGGGCAAGGAGCAATCAGCCCCAGCATTTT. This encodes CASLNRARSNQPQHF.

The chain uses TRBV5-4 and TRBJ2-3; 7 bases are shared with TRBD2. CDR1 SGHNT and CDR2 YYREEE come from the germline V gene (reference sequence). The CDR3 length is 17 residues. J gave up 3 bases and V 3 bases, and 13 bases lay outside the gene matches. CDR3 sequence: CASSSGGRAGYTDTQYF. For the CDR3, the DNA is TGTGCCAGCAGCTCGGGTGGGAGGGCCGGGTATACAGATACGCAGTATTTT.

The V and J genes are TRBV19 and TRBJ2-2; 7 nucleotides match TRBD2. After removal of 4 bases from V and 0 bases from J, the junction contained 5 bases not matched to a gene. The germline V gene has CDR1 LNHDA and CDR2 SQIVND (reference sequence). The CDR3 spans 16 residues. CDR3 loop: CASSRILAANTGELFF. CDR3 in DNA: TGTGCCAGTAGTAGAATCCTAGCGGCGAACACCGGGGAGCTGTTTTTT. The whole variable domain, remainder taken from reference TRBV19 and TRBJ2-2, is DGGITQSPKYLFRKEGQNVTLSCEQNLNHDAMYWYRQDPGQGLRLIYYSQIVNDFQKGDIAEGYSVSREKKESFPLTVTSAQKNPTAFYLCASSRILAANTGELFFGEGSRLTVL.

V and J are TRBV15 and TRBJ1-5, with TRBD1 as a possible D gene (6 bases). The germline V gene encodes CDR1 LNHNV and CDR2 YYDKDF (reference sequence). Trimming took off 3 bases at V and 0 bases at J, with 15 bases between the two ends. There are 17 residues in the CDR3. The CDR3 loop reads CATSSLLQGPSNQPQHF. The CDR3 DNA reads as TGTGCCACCAGCAGCCTACTACAGGGCCCTAGCAATCAGCCCCAGCATTTT.

The CDR3 here is CASSLSRESTDTQYF. As DNA, the CDR3 is TGTGCCAGCAGTTTGTCGCGGGAGAGCACAGATACGCAGTATTTT. This chain connects TRBV27 to TRBJ2-3, with 7 bases matching TRBD2. The V and J ends lost 3 bases and 0 bases, in that order; junction bases with no gene match: 3. This CDR3 is built from 15 residues. Germline V CDR1 and CDR2: MNHEY, SMNVEV (reference sequence).

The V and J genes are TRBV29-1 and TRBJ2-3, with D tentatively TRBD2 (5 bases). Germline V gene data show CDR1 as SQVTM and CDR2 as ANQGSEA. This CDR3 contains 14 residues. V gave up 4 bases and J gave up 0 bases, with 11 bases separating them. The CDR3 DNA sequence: TGCAGCGTTGTACCAGCGGCGAGCACAGATACGCAGTATTTT. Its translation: CSVVPAASTDTQYF.

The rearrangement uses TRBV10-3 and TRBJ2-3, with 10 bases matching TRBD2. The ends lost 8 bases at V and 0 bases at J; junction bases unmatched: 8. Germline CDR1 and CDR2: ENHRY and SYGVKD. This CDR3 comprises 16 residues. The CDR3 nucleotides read TGTGCCATCCGGGCTAGCGGGAGCGAGAGCACAGATACGCAGTATTTT. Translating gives CAIRASGSESTDTQYF.

The CDR3 sequence: CAISPGQRLFF. CDR3 nucleotides: TGTGCCATCAGTCCGGGACAGCGACTGTTTTTT. V usage is TRBV10-3 and J usage is TRBJ1-4, with 7 bases aligning to TRBD1. CDR1 and CDR2 from the germline V gene are ENHRY and SYGVKD. With V trimmed by 5 bases and J by 13 bases, 4 bases remained unmatched. This CDR3 has 11 residues.

CDR3 in DNA: TGTGCCAGCAAATATATGAACACTGAAGCTTTCTTT. It yields the protein CASKYMNTEAFF. The chain has TRBV2 and TRBJ1-1; no clear D. This CDR3 has 12 residues. Trimming shortened V by 7 bases and J by 0 bases, and 6 bases separated the two germline ends. The germline V gene encodes CDR1 SNHLY and CDR2 FYNNEI. Using reference TRBV2 and TRBJ1-1 for the parts outside the CDR3, the full variable domain is EPEVTQTPSHQVTQMGQEVILRCVPISNHLYFYWYRQILGQKVEFLVSFYNNEISEKSEIFDDQFSVERPDGSNFTLKIRSTKLEDSAMYFCASKYMNTEAFFGQGTRLTVV.

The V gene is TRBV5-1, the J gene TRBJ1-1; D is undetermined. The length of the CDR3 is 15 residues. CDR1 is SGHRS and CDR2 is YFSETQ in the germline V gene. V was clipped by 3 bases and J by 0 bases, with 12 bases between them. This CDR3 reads CASSSHSSMNTEAFF. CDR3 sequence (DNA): TGCGCCAGCAGCTCACACAGCAGCATGAACACTGAAGCTTTCTTT.